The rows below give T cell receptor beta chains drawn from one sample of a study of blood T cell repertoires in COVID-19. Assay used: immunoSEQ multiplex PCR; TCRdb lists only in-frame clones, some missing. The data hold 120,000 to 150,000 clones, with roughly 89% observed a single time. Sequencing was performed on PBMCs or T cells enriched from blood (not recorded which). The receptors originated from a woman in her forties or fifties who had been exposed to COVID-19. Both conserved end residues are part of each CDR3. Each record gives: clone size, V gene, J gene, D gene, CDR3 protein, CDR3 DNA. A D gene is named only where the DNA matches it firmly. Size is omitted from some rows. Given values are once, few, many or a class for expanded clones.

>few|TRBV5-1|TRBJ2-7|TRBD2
CASRPGLVSYEQYF
TGCGCCAGCAGGCCGGGACTAGTGAGCTACGAGCAGTACTTC
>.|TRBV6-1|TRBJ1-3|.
CASSEMRAQRGSGNTIYF
TGTGCCAGCAGTGAAATGAGGGCCCAACGGGGCTCTGGAAACACCATATATTTT
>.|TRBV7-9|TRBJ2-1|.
CASSLEGGNEQFF
TGTGCCAGCAGCTTAGAGGGAGGCAATGAGCAGTTCTTC
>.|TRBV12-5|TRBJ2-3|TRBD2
CASGLVVSGGTHTQYF
TGTGCTAGTGGTTTGGTAGTGAGCGGGGGGACTCATACGCAGTATTTT
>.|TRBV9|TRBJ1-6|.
CASSVDIQASPLHF
TGTGCCAGCAGCGTAGACATTCAGGCTTCACCCCTCCACTTT
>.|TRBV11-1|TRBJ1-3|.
CASSLRGPDTGNTIYF
TGTGCCAGCAGCTTAAGAGGGCCTGACACTGGAAACACCATATATTTT
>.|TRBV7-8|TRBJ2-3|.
CASSLARVLSPVDTQYF
TGTGCCAGCAGCTTAGCGCGTGTCCTAAGTCCTGTTGATACGCAGTATTTT
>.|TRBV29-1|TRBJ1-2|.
CSVEVGDYGYTF
TGCAGCGTTGAGGTCGGTGACTATGGCTACACCTTC
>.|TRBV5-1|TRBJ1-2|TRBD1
CASSLEPDRGNGYTF
TGCGCCAGCAGCTTGGAGCCGGACAGGGGGAATGGCTACACCTTC
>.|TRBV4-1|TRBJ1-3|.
CASSQVPVSGNTIYF
TGCGCCAGCAGCCAAGTCCCAGTCTCTGGAAACACCATATATTTT
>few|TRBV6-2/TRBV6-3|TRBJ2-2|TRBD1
CASSLSGQGGYGELFF
TGTGCCAGCAGCCTGTCCGGACAGGGCGGATACGGGGAGCTGTTTTTT
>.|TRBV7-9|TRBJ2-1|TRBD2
CASSRTSGTEQFF
TGTGCCAGCAGCCGCACTAGCGGGACTGAGCAGTTCTTC
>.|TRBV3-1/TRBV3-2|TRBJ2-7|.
CASSQGPSVRGEQYF
TGTGCCAGCAGCCAAGGGCCATCCGTGCGCGGGGAGCAGTACTTC
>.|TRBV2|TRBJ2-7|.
CANERGVLEDEQYF
TGTGCCAATGAGCGCGGGGTTTTGGAGGACGAGCAGTACTTC
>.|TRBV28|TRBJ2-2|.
CASSLRQVAGELFF
TGTGCCAGCAGTCTTAGACAGGTGGCCGGGGAGCTGTTTTTT
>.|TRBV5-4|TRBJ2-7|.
CASSYGTGDYEQYF
TGTGCCAGCAGCTACGGGACTGGCGACTACGAGCAGTACTTC
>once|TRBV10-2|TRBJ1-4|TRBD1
CASRSAGGWGVEKLFF
TGCGCCAGCAGGTCCGCAGGGGGGTGGGGAGTGGAAAAACTGTTTTTT
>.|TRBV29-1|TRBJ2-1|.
CSVMGQGYNEQFF
TGCAGCGTTATGGGACAAGGTTACAATGAGCAGTTCTTC
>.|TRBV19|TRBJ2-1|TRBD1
CASRGDRGSFPHNEQFF
TGTGCCAGTAGGGGGGACAGGGGAAGTTTCCCACACAATGAGCAGTTCTTC
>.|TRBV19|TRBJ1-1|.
CASSRTMNTEAFF
TGTGCCAGTAGTAGGACTATGAACACTGAAGCTTTCTTT
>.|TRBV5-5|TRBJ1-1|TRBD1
CASRSRTGRSTEAFF
TGTGCCAGCAGATCGCGGACAGGGAGGTCCACTGAAGCTTTCTTT
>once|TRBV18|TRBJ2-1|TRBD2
CASSLAGTNEQFF
TGTGCCAGCTCACTAGCGGGAACGAATGAGCAGTTCTTC
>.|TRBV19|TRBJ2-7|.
CATRAGLGLSYEQYF
TGTGCCACCAGGGCAGGTTTGGGGTTGTCCTACGAGCAGTACTTC
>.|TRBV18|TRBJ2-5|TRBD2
CASSPPAAGAPETQYF
TGTGCCAGCTCACCACCGGCGGCGGGAGCCCCAGAGACCCAGTACTTC
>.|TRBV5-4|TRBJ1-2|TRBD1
CASSPPDRGEYGYTF
TGTGCCAGCAGCCCCCCGGACAGGGGAGAATATGGCTACACCTTC
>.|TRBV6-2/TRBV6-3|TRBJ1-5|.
CASSTTAYQPQHF
TGTGCCAGCAGTACGACAGCTTATCAGCCCCAGCATTTT